The present entry profiles one TCR beta chain with its context. What this receptor recognizes is not known. Within one base of it there is no much larger clone, and no base qualities were kept. TCRbeta CDR3 regions were amplified from genomic DNA by means of the immunoSEQ Assay, a bias-controlled multiplex PCR. The study's processing was this. The number of nucleated cells in each sample was estimated by amplification of reference gene primers within the assay. To quantify the absolute abundance of each unique TCRbeta CDR3 rearrangement, sequence reads were collapsed and filtered. Productive Simpson clonality was computed per sample as the square root of Simpson's diversity index over productive rearrangements. TCRdb provides this immuneACCESS table in a form limited to in-frame rearrangements. Some clones are lacking; in checked studies, under half of them reflect an unresolved V gene, and why the rest are absent is not known. The V and J calls and clone size are taken from that table; D and trimming were inferred from the DNA. Within this sample are fewer than 450,000 clones, with roughly 87% of them counted one time only. The ten most abundant clones make up more than 0.8% of the sample.

From the germline V gene, CDR1 is SGHRS and CDR2 is YFSETQ. The CDR3 measures 15 amino acids from cysteine to phenylalanine. Solely the CDR3 DNA is kept, with 45 bases framed from the first base. Cut back by 2 bases and 10 bases, the V and J ends lie 19 bases apart. These data are taken from a study of blood T cell repertoires in COVID-19 (dated by TCRdb to 2018 to 2021). Describing the broader study: Samples covering the acute and convalescent phases of COVID-19 were provided by collaborators in the United States, Italy and Spain. The material from the prospective study consisted of cDNA or gDNA derived from T cells, B-cell-depleted T cells, or PBMCs. Subjects who had been exposed to COVID-19, were actively infected with it, or had recovered from it provided the deeply sampled blood TCRbeta repertoires that made up the dataset. The repertoires were released in a freely available public database intended as a resource for research on the immune response to SARS-CoV-2. The samples were drawn from two sources: the first 160 participants of the ongoing ImmuneRACE study, and 1,000 to 1,500 subjects contributed by 6 global collaborators. The sample metadata nearly always contained a de-identified subject ID, COVID-19 status, age in years and sex. HLA class I and class II types, where available, came from metadata supplied by the sample provider rather than from assay-based typing. The investigation overall reported the following: The quantity of clinical and demographic metadata differed by source and by participant and was supplied without curation.

Enrolling through a virtual design, the prospective study's participants ranged in age from roughly 18 to 90 years and lived across roughly 23 United States geographic areas. In the prospective study, participants were assigned to cohorts based on the clinical history participants reported in a screening survey and a study questionnaire. ImmuneRACE Cohort 3 recovered participants were defined by two consecutive negative NP/OP PCR tests, healthcare professional clearance, or symptom resolution. Each participant in the prospective study had whole blood, serum and a nasopharyngeal or oropharyngeal swab collected by mobile phlebotomists. Over an approximately two-month period, participants in the prospective study had the option of providing additional blood draws and questionnaires. Before DNA extraction, prospective study blood samples were shipped either frozen or at room temperature.

Sequenced material: PBMCs or T cells enriched from blood (not recorded which). The receptor comes from a woman aged 25 to 45 who had recovered from COVID-19. Recombination connected TRBV5-1 to TRBJ2-1, and the D gene may be TRBD1, 6 bases matching. CDR3 sequence: CASSLLPEQGREQFF. The DNA reads as follows: TGCGCCAGCAGCTTACTTCCCGAACAGGGAAGGGAGCAGTTCTTC.